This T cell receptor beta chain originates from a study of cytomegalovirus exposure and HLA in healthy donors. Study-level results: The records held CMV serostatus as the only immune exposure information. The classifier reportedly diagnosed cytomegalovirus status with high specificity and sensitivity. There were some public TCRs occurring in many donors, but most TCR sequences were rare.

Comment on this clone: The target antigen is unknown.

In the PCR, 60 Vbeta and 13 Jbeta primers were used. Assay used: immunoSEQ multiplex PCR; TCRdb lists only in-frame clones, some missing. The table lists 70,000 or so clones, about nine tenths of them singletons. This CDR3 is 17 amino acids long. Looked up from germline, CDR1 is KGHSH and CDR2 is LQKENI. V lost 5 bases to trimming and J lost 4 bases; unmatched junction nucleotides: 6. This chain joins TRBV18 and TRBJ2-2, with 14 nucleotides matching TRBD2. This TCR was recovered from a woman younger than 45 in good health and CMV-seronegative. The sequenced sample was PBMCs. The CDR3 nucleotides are TGTGCCAGCTCAGCGGGACTAGCGGGAGCGGGCACCGGGGAGCTGTTTTTT. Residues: CASSAGLAGAGTGELFF.